This paragraph covers one T cell receptor beta chain sequence. These data originate in a study of OX40 agonist ivuxolimab in advanced cancers. Study-level background: Eligibility admitted prior anti-PD-1, anti-PD-L1 or anti-CTLA-4 therapy; approximately 40% had some. Two patients with cutaneous melanoma and one with hepatocellular carcinoma, three in total, showed partial responses.

This CDR3 comprises 17 residues. Trimming took 3 bases from V and 5 from J; bases not matched to a gene: 13. Germline-derived CDR1 and CDR2 are SGHTA and FQGTGA. Assay: immunoSEQ multiplex PCR; the TCRdb copy retains only in-frame clones and omits some. Of more than 60,000 clones listed, 65% to 90% were seen once; the top ten hold roughly 0.7%. The chain links TRBV7-3 to TRBJ1-1; 9 bases agree with TRBD1. This material consisted of CD4+ or CD8+ T cells sorted from blood, taken in a trial of the OX40 agonist ivuxolimab. The source is an adult with an advanced solid tumor such as melanoma, head and neck, liver or kidney cancer. DNA for the CDR3: TGTGCCAGCAGCTTCGCTCCCCGTGGGACAGGGTATACTGAAGCTTTCTTT. This translates into CASSFAPRGTGYTEAFF. Variable domain in full (rest from reference TRBV7-3 and TRBJ1-1): GAGVSQTPSNKVTEKGKYVELRCDPISGHTALYWYRQSLGQGPEFLIYFQGTGAADDSGLPNDRFFAVRPEGSVSTLKIQRTERGDSAVYLCASSFAPRGTGYTEAFFGQGTRLTVV.